The 20 T cell receptor beta chains in this list originate from one sample, sequenced in a study of shared clonotypes between healthy human individuals. Some clones are missing from TCRdb's copy, which holds only in-frame ones; the method was immunoSEQ multiplex PCR. There are about 2.1 million clones in the sample; 90% to 95% occur only once, and under 2% lies in the top ten. CD45RO negativity and positive selection for CCR7 defined naive CD8 cells, a population that excluded terminally differentiated effector memory CD45RA+ cells. Specimen: naive CD8+ T cells from PBMCs. The receptor source for this set is a man younger than 35 in good health. Some clones in this sample may be carry-over from other donors' samples.

This clone has a single count. J is TRBJ1-4 and V is TRBV6-1; D is unresolved. CDR1 is MNHNS, CDR2 SASEGT, per germline. There are 15 residues in the CDR3. Trimming stripped 4 bases from V and 4 bases from J, with 13 bases between. The CDR3 DNA reads as TGTGCCAGCAGTGCGAACCGGGCCCTTAATGAAAAACTGTTTTTT. It encodes CASSANRALNEKLFF.

The chain combines TRBV4-3 with TRBJ2-7; D is unresolved. The V end lost 0 bases, the J end lost 0 bases, and 6 bases lay between the germline ends. The CDR3 spans 14 residues. Germline CDR1 LGHNA, CDR2 YSLEER. CDR3 region: CASSQDWSSYEQYF. In nucleotides, the CDR3 is TGCGCCAGCAGCCAAGATTGGAGCTCCTACGAGCAGTACTTC.

V usage is TRBV5-1 and J usage is TRBJ2-7; tentatively, D is TRBD2 (6 bases). V lost 6 bases, J lost 4 bases, and 23 bases lay in between. The CDR3 length is 16 residues. From germline, CDR1 is SGHRS and CDR2 YFSETQ. CDR3 protein: CASTPRAGTGEYEQYF. In DNA form, the CDR3 reads TGCGCCAGCACCCCTAGAGCGGGTACGGGGGAATACGAGCAGTACTTC. The full variable domain, its missing parts supplied by reference TRBV5-1 and TRBJ2-7, is KAGVTQTPRYLIKTRGQQVTLSCSPISGHRSVSWYQQTPGQGLQFLFEYFSETQRNKGNFPGRFSGRQFSNSRSEMNVSTLELGDSALYLCASTPRAGTGEYEQYFGPGTRLTVT.

The V call is TRBV27, the J call TRBJ2-1; unclear D gene. The CDR3 runs to 13 residues. Germline V lookup: CDR1 MNHEY, CDR2 SMNVEV (reference sequence). Deletions cut 6 bases from V and 3 bases from J, with 9 bases between. This chain's CDR3 is CASRPENYNEQFF. CDR3 DNA sequence: TGTGCCAGCAGACCAGAGAACTACAATGAGCAGTTCTTC.

V usage is TRBV9 and J usage is TRBJ2-1, with D possibly matching TRBD2 (6 bases). The CDR3 runs to 16 residues. Germline-derived CDR1 and CDR2 are SGDLS and YYNGEE. V was cut by 0 bases and J by 8 bases, with 18 bases left in between. CDR3 coding DNA: TGTGCCAGCAGCGTAGCGGGAGCGGCCTTCGTCCATGAGCAGTTCTTC. Translated: CASSVAGAAFVHEQFF.

This clone has a single count. The sample holds other DNA sequences that translate to the same CDR3. The V call is TRBV27, the J call TRBJ1-5; D uncertain. CDR1 and CDR2 (germline): MNHEY, SMNVEV (reference sequence). This CDR3 has 15 amino acids. Trimming removed 0 bases at V and 2 bases at J, with 8 bases between. The CDR3 nucleotides are TGTGCCAGCAGTTTATCGGGCGATCGCAATCAGCCCCAGCATTTT. Residues: CASSLSGDRNQPQHF.

V is TRBV19 and J is TRBJ2-6; 12 nucleotides match TRBD2. This CDR3 is built from 20 residues. CDR1 LNHDA and CDR2 SQIVND come from the germline V gene (reference sequence). After removal of 5 bases from V and 0 bases from J, the junction contained 11 bases not matched to a gene. CDR3 nucleotides: TGTGCCAGTAGTGCGCGAGAAGGACTAGCGGGACTCTCTGGGGCCAACGTCCTGACTTTC. Encoded protein: CASSAREGLAGLSGANVLTF.

The rearrangement uses TRBV28 and TRBJ2-7, with 8 positions matching TRBD2. V lost 3 bases and J lost 6; bases outside the gene matches: 7. The germline V gene has CDR1 MDHEN and CDR2 SYDVKM. The length of the CDR3 is 14 residues. The CDR3 DNA reads TGTGCCAGCAGTTTCCGGGGGGGGACCCCCGAGCAGTACTTC. Translating gives CASSFRGGTPEQYF.

The CDR3 spells CSVEDYGNGVAGELFF. The CDR3 DNA follows: TGCAGCGTTGAAGATTATGGGAATGGAGTGGCCGGGGAGCTGTTTTTT. J is TRBJ2-2 and V is TRBV29-1; no clear D. This CDR3 has 16 residues. In germline, CDR1 is SQVTM, CDR2 ANQGSEA. Trimming shortened V by 0 bases and J by 6 bases, and 17 bases separated the two germline ends.

This chain links TRBV5-8 with TRBJ1-1, with D perhaps TRBD1 (6 bases). The V and J ends lost 2 bases and 0 bases respectively, with 23 bases between them. The CDR3 spans 19 residues. Germline CDR1 and CDR2: SGHTS and YDEGEE. CDR3: CASSFRLGQRFHMNTEAFF. Here the CDR3 DNA reads TGTGCCAGCAGCTTCCGGCTAGGACAGCGTTTTCACATGAACACTGAAGCTTTCTTT.

In regard to this clone: Other DNA sequences in the same sample also yield this CDR3. The chain recombines TRBV5-1 with TRBJ1-1; D remains ambiguous. With 1 base removed from V and 8 bases from J, the gap between germline ends came to 6 bases. This CDR3 has 11 amino acids. The V gene's germline CDR1 is SGHRS and CDR2 YFSETQ. CDR3 region: CASSLSGEAFF. The CDR3 DNA follows: TGCGCCAGCAGCTTGTCTGGGGAAGCTTTCTTT.

In the case of this clone: Other DNA sequences of this sample code for an identical CDR3. The chain employs TRBV7-9 and TRBJ2-3, with no clear D. V lost 1 base, J lost 4 bases, and 6 bases lay in between. The CDR3 loop spans 13 amino acids. The germline CDR1 and CDR2 sequences are SEHNR and FQNEAQ (reference sequence). The CDR3 coding sequence is TGTGCCAGCAGCTTAGGGGTCTCAGATACGCAGTATTTT. It translates to CASSLGVSDTQYF.

This clone was observed a single time. The chain is built from TRBV28 and TRBJ2-7, with D perhaps TRBD1 or TRBD2 (5 bases each). The CDR3 has 17 amino acids. Germline CDR1 and CDR2: MDHEN and SYDVKM. Trimming stripped 3 bases from V and 3 bases from J, with 21 bases between. The CDR3 here is CASSLGEWLAFGYEQYF. The CDR3 DNA reads TGTGCCAGCAGTTTGGGGGAATGGCTAGCCTTCGGCTACGAGCAGTACTTC.

The chain recombines TRBV19 with TRBJ1-5; 11 bases are shared with TRBD1. In germline, CDR1 is LNHDA, CDR2 SQIVND (reference sequence). V was clipped by 1 base and J by 2 bases; unmatched bases: 1. The CDR3 loop spans 16 amino acids. CDR3 nucleotide sequence: TGTGCCAGTAGTATAGGGACAGGGGGCGGCAATCAGCCCCAGCATTTT. Translating gives CASSIGTGGGNQPQHF.

The V gene is TRBV7-8, the J gene TRBJ2-1, with D possibly called TRBD1 or TRBD2 (5 bases each). The germline V gene has CDR1 SGHVS and CDR2 FQNEAQ. The length of the CDR3 is 12 residues. Trimming stripped 5 bases from V and 6 bases from J, with 8 bases between. The CDR3 loop reads CASSQRGNEQFF. Written as DNA, the CDR3 is TGTGCCAGCAGCCAGAGGGGCAATGAGCAGTTCTTC. Using reference TRBV7-8 and TRBJ2-1 for the parts outside the CDR3, the full variable domain is GAGVSQSPRYKVAKRGQDVALRCDPISGHVSLFWYQQALGQGPEFLTYFQNEAQLDKSGLPSDRFFAERPEGSVSTLKIQRTQQEDSAVYLCASSQRGNEQFFGPGTRLTVL.

This chain uses TRBV27 with TRBJ1-1, with TRBD1 matching over 11 bases. J gave up 4 bases and V 6 bases, and 13 bases lay outside the gene matches. Looked up from germline, CDR1 is MNHEY and CDR2 is SMNVEV (reference sequence). The CDR3 consists of 17 residues. The CDR3 spells CASSRPGQGVGATEAFF. The CDR3 nucleotides are TGTGCCAGCAGCCGGCCGGGACAGGGGGTAGGAGCCACTGAAGCTTTCTTT.

V gene TRBV7-6 combines with J gene TRBJ2-2, with D unresolved. The CDR3 length is 18 residues. CDR1 and CDR2 (germline): SGHVS, FNYEAQ. The germline V and J ends were trimmed by 3 bases and 0 bases, with 17 bases remaining between them. The CDR3 DNA reads as TGTGCCAGCAGCTTTACTGCTTGGAAACACGCGAACACCGGGGAGCTGTTTTTT. Translated, it gives CASSFTAWKHANTGELFF.

CDR3 nucleotide sequence: TGTGCCAGCAGCGATCGGCAGACAGATACGCAGTATTTT. Amino acid sequence: CASSDRQTDTQYF. This chain connects TRBV9 to TRBJ2-3, with no clear D. This CDR3 comprises 13 residues. The V end lost 3 bases, the J end lost 3 bases, and 8 bases lay between the germline ends. In germline, CDR1 is SGDLS, CDR2 YYNGEE.

The chain couples TRBV15 to TRBJ2-7; D is tentatively TRBD1 or TRBD2 (5 bases each). Trimming took 0 bases from V and 6 from J, leaving 12 bases between them. The V gene's germline CDR1 is LNHNV and CDR2 YYDKDF (reference sequence). The length of the CDR3 is 14 residues. The CDR3 coding sequence is TGTGCCACCAGCAGAGATCGGCTTGGGGGCGAGCAGTACTTC. Amino acid sequence: CATSRDRLGGEQYF. The full variable domain, with the rest looked up from reference TRBV15 and TRBJ2-7, is DAMVIQNPRYQVTQFGKPVTLSCSQTLNHNVMYWYQQKSSQAPKLLFHYYDKDFNNEADTPDNFQSRRPNTSFCFLDIRSPGLGDTAMYLCATSRDRLGGEQYFGPGTRLTVT.

In the case of this clone: Additional DNA sequences in this sample encode the identical CDR3. J is TRBJ2-7 and V is TRBV7-9, with TRBD1 matching over 9 bases. CDR1 and CDR2 (germline): SEHNR, FQNEAQ (reference sequence). The ends lost 4 bases at V and 3 bases at J; junction bases unmatched: 7. The CDR3 is 15 amino acids. In DNA form, the CDR3 reads TGTGCCAGCAGCTCACCCGGGACAGGGAGCTACGAGCAGTACTTC. It yields the protein CASSSPGTGSYEQYF.